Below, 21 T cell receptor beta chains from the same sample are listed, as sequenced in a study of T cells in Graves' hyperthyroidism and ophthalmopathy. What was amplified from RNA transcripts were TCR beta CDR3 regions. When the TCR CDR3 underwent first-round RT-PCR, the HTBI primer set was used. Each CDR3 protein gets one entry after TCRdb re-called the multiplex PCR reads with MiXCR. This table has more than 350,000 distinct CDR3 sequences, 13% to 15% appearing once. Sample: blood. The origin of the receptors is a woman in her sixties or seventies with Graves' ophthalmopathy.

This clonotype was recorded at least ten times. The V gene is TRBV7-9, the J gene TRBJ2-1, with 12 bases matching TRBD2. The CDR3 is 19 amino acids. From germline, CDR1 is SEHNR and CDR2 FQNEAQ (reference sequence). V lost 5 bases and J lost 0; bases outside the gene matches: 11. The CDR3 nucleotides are TGTGCCAGCAGCCGTAGACTAGCGGGAGTCCAAAGCTCCTACAATGAGCAGTTCTTC. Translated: CASSRRLAGVQSSYNEQFF.

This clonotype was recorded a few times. The DNA of the CDR3 is TGTGCCAGCAGTTTTGAGATAGGCGGGATACAGCCCCAGCATTTT. Translation gives CASSFEIGGIQPQHF. The chain uses TRBV12-3 or TRBV12-4 and TRBJ1-5, with no clear D. Trimming took 3 bases from V and 7 from J, leaving 16 bases between them. CDR3 length: 15 amino acids.

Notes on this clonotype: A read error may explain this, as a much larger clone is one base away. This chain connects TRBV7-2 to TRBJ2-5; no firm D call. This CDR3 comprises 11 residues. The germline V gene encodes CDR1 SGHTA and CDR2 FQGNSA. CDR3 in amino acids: CASGFMETQYF. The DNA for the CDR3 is TGTGCCAGCGGCTTTATGGAGACCCAGTACTTC.

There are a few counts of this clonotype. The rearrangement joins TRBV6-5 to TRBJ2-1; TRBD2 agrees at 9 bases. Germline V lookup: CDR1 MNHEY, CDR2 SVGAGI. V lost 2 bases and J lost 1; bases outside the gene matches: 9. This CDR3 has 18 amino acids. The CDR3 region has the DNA TGTGCCAGCAGTTACCTCCGGGATAGCGGGAGTTCCTACAATGAGCAGTTCTTC. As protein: CASSYLRDSGSSYNEQFF.

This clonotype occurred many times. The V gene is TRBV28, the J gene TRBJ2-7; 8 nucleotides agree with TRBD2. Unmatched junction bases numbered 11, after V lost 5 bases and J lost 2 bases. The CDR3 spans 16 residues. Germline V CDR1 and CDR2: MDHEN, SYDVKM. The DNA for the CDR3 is TGTGCCAGCAGTCCCCCCGGGGGGGACGAGACCTACGAGCAGTACTTC. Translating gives CASSPPGGDETYEQYF.

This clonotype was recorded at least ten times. The CDR3 region has the DNA TGTGCCAGCAGTGACCCAGGCGTACCTCAAGAGACCCAGTACTTC. It yields the protein CASSDPGVPQETQYF. The chain couples TRBV2 to TRBJ2-5; D call uncertain. Trimming took 3 bases from V and 2 from J, leaving 13 bases between them. The CDR3 totals 15 residues. The germline CDR1 and CDR2 sequences are SNHLY and FYNNEI.

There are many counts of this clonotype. The DNA for the CDR3 is TGCAGTGCGCAAGCACATAGCGGGAGGGCCTTCTACGAGCAGTACTTC. It codes for CSAQAHSGRAFYEQYF. The genes are TRBV20-1 and TRBJ2-7; 11 nucleotides agree with TRBD2. J lost 3 bases, V lost 6 bases, and 13 bases had no gene match. The CDR3 is 16 residues long. CDR1 DFQATT and CDR2 SNEGSKA come from the germline V gene (reference sequence).

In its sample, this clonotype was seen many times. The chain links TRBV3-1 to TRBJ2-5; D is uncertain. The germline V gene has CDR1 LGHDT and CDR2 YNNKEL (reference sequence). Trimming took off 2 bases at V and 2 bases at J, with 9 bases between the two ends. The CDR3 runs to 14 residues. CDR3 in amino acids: CASSQISEQETQYF. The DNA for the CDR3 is TGTGCCAGCAGCCAAATCAGCGAGCAAGAGACCCAGTACTTC.

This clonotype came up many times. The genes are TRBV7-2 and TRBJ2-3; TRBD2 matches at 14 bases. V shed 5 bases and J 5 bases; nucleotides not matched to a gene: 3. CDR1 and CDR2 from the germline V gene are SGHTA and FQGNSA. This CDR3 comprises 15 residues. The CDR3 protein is CASSVGLAGGDTQYF. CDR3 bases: TGTGCCAGCAGCGTCGGACTAGCGGGAGGAGATACGCAGTATTTT.

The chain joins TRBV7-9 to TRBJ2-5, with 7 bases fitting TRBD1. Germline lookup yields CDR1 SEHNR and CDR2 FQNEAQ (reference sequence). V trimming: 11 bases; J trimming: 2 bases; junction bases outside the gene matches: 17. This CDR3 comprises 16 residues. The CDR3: CAGISNRQGQQETQYF. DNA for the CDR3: TGTGCCGGAATCTCCAACAGACAGGGCCAACAAGAGACCCAGTACTTC.

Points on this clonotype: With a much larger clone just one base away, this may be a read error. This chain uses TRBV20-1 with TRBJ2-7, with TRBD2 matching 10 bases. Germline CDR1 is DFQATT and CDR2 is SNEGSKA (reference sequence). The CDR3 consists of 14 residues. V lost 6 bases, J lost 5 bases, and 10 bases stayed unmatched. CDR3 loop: CSARQREGPHEQYF. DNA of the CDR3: TGCAGTGCGAGACAGCGGGAGGGCCCCCACGAGCAGTACTTC.

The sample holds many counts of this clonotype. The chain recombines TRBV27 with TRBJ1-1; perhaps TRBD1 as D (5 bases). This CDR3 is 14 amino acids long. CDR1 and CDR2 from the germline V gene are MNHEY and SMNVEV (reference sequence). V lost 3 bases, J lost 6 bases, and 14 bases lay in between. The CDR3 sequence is CASSLQGSQAEAFF. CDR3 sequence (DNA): TGTGCCAGCAGTTTGCAGGGTAGTCAGGCTGAAGCTTTCTTT.

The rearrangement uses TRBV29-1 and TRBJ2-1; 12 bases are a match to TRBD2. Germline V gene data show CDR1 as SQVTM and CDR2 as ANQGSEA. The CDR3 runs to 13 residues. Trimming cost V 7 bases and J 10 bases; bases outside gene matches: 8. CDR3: CSGASGRAGEQFF. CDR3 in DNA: TGCAGCGGGGCTAGCGGGAGGGCCGGAGAGCAGTTCTTC.

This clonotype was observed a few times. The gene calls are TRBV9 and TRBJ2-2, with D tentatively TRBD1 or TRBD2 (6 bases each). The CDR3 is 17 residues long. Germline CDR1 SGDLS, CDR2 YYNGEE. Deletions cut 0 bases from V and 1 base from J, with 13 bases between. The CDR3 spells CASSVGGGSLNTGELFF. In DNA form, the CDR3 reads TGTGCCAGCAGCGTAGGAGGGGGGTCTTTGAACACCGGGGAGCTGTTTTTT.

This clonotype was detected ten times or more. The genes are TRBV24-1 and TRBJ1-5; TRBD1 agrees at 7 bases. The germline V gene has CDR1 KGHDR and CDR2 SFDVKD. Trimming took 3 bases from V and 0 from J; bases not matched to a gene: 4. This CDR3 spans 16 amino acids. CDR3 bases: TGTGCCACCAGTGATGAACAGGGGCCTAGCAATCAGCCCCAGCATTTT. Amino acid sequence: CATSDEQGPSNQPQHF.

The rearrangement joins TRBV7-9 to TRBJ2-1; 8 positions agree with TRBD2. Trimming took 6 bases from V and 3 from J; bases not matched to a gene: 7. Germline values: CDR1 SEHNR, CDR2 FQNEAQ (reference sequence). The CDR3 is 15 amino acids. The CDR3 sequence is CASRTLAGNYNEQFF. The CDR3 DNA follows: TGTGCCAGCAGAACTTTAGCGGGAAACTACAATGAGCAGTTCTTC.

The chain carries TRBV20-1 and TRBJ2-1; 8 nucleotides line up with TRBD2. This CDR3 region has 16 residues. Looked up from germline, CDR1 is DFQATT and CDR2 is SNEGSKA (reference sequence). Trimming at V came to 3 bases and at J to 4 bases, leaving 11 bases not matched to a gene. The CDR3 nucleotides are TGCAGTGCTAGTGTCCGGACTAGCCTTAAATACAATGAGCAGTTCTTC. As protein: CSASVRTSLKYNEQFF.

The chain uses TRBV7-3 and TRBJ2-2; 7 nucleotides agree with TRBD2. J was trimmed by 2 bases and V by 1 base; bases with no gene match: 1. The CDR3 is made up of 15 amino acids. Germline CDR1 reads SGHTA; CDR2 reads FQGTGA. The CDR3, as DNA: TGTGCCAGCAGCTTAAGCGGGGGTAACACCGGGGAGCTGTTTTTT. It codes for CASSLSGGNTGELFF.

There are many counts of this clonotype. In nucleotides, the CDR3 is TGTGCCAGCAGCGGGGATACTTGGGTAACCGGCAATGAGCAGTTCTTC. Translating it yields CASSGDTWVTGNEQFF. V usage is TRBV5-5 and J usage is TRBJ2-1, with no clear D. Germline CDR1 SGHKS, CDR2 YYEKEE (reference sequence). This CDR3 is 16 amino acids long. Trimming stripped 4 bases from V and 6 bases from J, with 20 bases between. Filled out from reference TRBV5-5 and TRBJ2-1, the complete variable domain reads DAGVTQSPTHLIKTRGQQVTLRCSPISGHKSVSWYQQVLGQGPQFIFQYYEKEERGRGNFPDRFSARQFPNYSSELNVNALLLGDSALYLCASSGDTWVTGNEQFFGPGTRLTVL.

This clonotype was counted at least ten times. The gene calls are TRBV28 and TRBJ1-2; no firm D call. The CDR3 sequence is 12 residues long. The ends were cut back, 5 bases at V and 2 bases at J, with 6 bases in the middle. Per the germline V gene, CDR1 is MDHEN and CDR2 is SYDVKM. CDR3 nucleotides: TGTGCCAGCAGTCTACCCAACTATGGCTACACCTTC. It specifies CASSLPNYGYTF.

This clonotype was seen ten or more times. Here the CDR3 reads CASSLAELYNEQFF. DNA for the CDR3: TGTGCCAGCAGCTTAGCGGAGCTCTACAATGAGCAGTTCTTC. The V and J genes are TRBV7-9 and TRBJ2-1; D is uncertain. The germline V gene encodes CDR1 SEHNR and CDR2 FQNEAQ (reference sequence). The ends were cut back, 0 bases at V and 3 bases at J, with 6 bases in the middle. The CDR3 totals 14 residues. The entire variable domain, with the rest obtained from reference TRBV7-9 and TRBJ2-1, is as follows: DTGVSQNPRHKITKRGQNVTFRCDPISEHNRLYWYRQTLGQGPEFLTYFQNEAQLEKSRLLSDRFSAERPKGSFSTLEIQRTEQGDSAMYLCASSLAELYNEQFFGPGTRLTVL.